This T cell receptor (beta chain) comes out of a study of T cell responses to AZD1222 COVID-19 vaccine. V was pared by 0 bases and J by 6 bases, with 7 bases between. CDR1 SGHNT and CDR2 YYREEE come from the germline V gene (reference sequence). This CDR3 contains 14 residues. Produced via immunoSEQ multiplex PCR; TCRdb's table is partial and in-frame only. The data hold 150,000 to 200,000 clones, with about 91% observed a single time. Study findings and constraints: Donors in the cohort were predominantly white British and more often female, and clonal diversity was possibly underestimated. It was only after the peak T cell response that any repertoires were sampled. At baseline, seropositivity was found in only five or six AZD1222 recipients. Spike-specific TCR breadth and depth went up after people got two AZD1222 doses.

As for this clone: Its target is unknown.

The rearrangement joins TRBV5-4 to TRBJ1-6; D possibly corresponds to TRBD1 (5 bases). Sequenced material: peripheral blood, taken 28 days after the second AZD1222 dose. The source is an adult who received the AZD1222 COVID-19 vaccine. The CDR3 DNA reads as TGTGCCAGCAGCTTGGGACAGATTAATTCACCCCTCCACTTT. Translation: CASSLGQINSPLHF. Together with reference TRBV5-4 and TRBJ1-6, the CDR3 gives the full variable domain: ETGVTQSPTHLIKTRGQQVTLRCSSQSGHNTVSWYQQALGQGPQFIFQYYREEENGRGNFPPRFSGLQFPNYSSELNVNALELDDSALYLCASSLGQINSPLHFGNGTRLTVT.